The TCR beta chain described here comes from a study of human T cells and chemical hapten exposure. General study findings and limits: The study found expanded TCRs formed significantly more large CDR3 similarity clusters than controls.

At least ten counts were recorded for this clonotype. Antigen unknown. Time point noted: pre-sensitization, week 0. The treatment was: therapeutic diphenylcyclopropenone sensitization with weekly scalp DPC. Patients had alopecia, were aged 18 to 70, and were not pregnant. Unique molecular identifiers were linked by the library to individual cDNA molecules. TCRdb fed the RACE reads into MiXCR, producing one record per CDR3 protein. This table has some 110,000 distinct CDR3 sequences, about 12% appearing once. The clonotype was recovered from a woman aged 45-65 years with alopecia areata. Some clones in this sample may be carry-over from other donors' samples. Source: whole blood, taken in connection with sensitization to the hapten diphenylcyclopropenone (DPC).

CDR3 nucleotides: TGTGCCAGCAGGCGGGGGCGCGGGTCCTACGAGCAGTACTTC. Protein sequence: CASRRGRGSYEQYF. V and J are TRBV2 and TRBJ2-7; D possibly corresponds to TRBD2 (7 bases). Deletions cut 6 bases from V and 1 base from J, with 13 bases between. Germline loops: CDR1 SNHLY, CDR2 FYNNEI. The CDR3 spans 14 residues.